This T cell receptor beta chain was sequenced in a study of T cell changes during pregnancy in multiple sclerosis. Assay used: immunoSEQ multiplex PCR; TCRdb lists only in-frame clones, some missing. The sample contains tens of thousands of clones, more than 75% of which appear only once. A few counts support this clone. CDR3 size: 15 residues. Germline CDR1 reads MNHNS; CDR2 reads SASEGT. Trimming took off 4 bases at V and 5 bases at J, with 14 bases between the two ends. The receptor was derived from a female donor in good health, enrolled as a control in a pregnancy study. Sample: peripheral blood, taken in the third trimester of pregnancy. The chain uses TRBV6-1 and TRBJ1-4; D is possibly TRBD1 (5 bases). CDR3 nucleotide sequence: TGTGCCAGCAGTGGGTCGGGGGGGGTGAATGAAAAACTGTTTTTT. Protein product: CASSGSGGVNEKLFF.